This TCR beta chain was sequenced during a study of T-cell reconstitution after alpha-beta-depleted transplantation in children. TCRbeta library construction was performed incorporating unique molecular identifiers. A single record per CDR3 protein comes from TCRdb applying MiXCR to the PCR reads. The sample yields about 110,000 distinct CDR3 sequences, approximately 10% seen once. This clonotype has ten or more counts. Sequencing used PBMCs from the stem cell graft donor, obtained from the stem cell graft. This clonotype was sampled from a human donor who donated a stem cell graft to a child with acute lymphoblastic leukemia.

The CDR3 nucleotides read TGCGCCAGCAGCCAACAAATTCGAGGGGGGAACACTGAAGCTTTCTTT. Residues: CASSQQIRGGNTEAFF. The chain joins TRBV4-1 to TRBJ1-1, with D possibly TRBD1 on 6 matching bases. Germline V gene lookup returns CDR1 MGHRA and CDR2 YSYEKL. Trimming took off 2 bases at V and 1 base at J, with 14 bases between the two ends. The CDR3 sequence is 16 residues long.